This T cell receptor (beta chain) was documented in a study of cytomegalovirus exposure and HLA in healthy donors. A multiplex PCR was run with 60 Vbeta primers and 13 Jbeta primers. Sequencing used immunoSEQ multiplex PCR; TCRdb keeps in-frame clones, though not all of them. This repertoire shows about 150,000 clones, around 72% found once; its top ten account for 2.1%. V was cut by 10 bases and J by 7 bases, with 15 bases left in between. Germline lookup yields CDR1 SGDLS and CDR2 YYNGEE. This CDR3 has 12 amino acids. About this clone: Its matching antigen is unknown.

Study results and limitations: In vitro assays verified that a few CMV-associated chains recognized CMV antigens specifically. After further analysis at a later stage, some 15,000 TCR beta sequences were associated with HLA alleles at 0.05 false discovery rate. A list of roughly 160 TCR beta chains associated with cytomegalovirus was given. Several of the most significant clusters appeared, in a later analysis, to be linked to common viral pathogens.

This clonotype was sampled from a man in his forties in good health and CMV-seronegative. The chain links TRBV9 to TRBJ2-1, with a tentative D call TRBD1 (7 bases). The specimen was PBMCs. The CDR3 bases are TGTGCCTCCGGGGCAGGGGGGAATGAGCAGTTCTTC. It translates to CASGAGGNEQFF.